One sample yielded the 19 T cell receptor beta chains listed below, sequenced in a study of OX40 agonist ivuxolimab in advanced cancers. Sequenced by immunoSEQ multiplex PCR; TCRdb stores in-frame clones only, minus some. The repertoire consists of about 82,000 clones, with 86% occurring once and the leading ten covering 5.5% to 7.5%. The material sequenced was CD4+ or CD8+ T cells sorted from blood, taken in a trial of the OX40 agonist ivuxolimab. These receptor sequences come from an adult with an advanced solid tumor such as melanoma, head and neck, liver or kidney cancer.

The rearrangement links TRBV6-1 to TRBJ2-7; no firm D call. V was trimmed by 6 bases and J by 3 bases, leaving 12 bases between them. This CDR3 spans 13 amino acids. Per the germline V gene, CDR1 is MNHNS and CDR2 is SASEGT. The CDR3 DNA is TGTGCCAGCAGGTCCCAAACGCTCTACGAGCAGTACTTC. This gives the protein CASRSQTLYEQYF.

In regard to this clone: A read error may produce the germline difference seen at one junction end. The chain carries TRBV19 and TRBJ2-1; the match to TRBD1 covers 10 bases. The germline CDR1 and CDR2 sequences are LNHDA and SQIVND (reference sequence). The CDR3 covers 16 residues. CDR3 nucleotide sequence: TGTGCCAGCAGTAGGGGATCGGGGACAGGGGTCCTTGAGCAGTTCTTC. It yields the protein CASSRGSGTGVLEQFF.

Worth noting for this clone: The junction departs from germline at one end; a sequencing error may be responsible. This rearrangement joins TRBV6-5 to TRBJ1-1; tentative D call: TRBD1 (6 bases). This CDR3 contains 14 residues. The germline CDR1 and CDR2 sequences are MNHEY and SVGAGI. CDR3 coding DNA: TGTGCCAGCAGTTACGGGTCCGGGACAATTGAGTTCTCTTTT. This gives the protein CASSYGSGTIEFSF.

J is TRBJ2-7 and V is TRBV9, with TRBD2 as a possible D gene (6 bases). Deletions cut 0 bases from V and 0 bases from J, with 10 bases between. There are 15 residues in the CDR3. From germline, CDR1 is SGDLS and CDR2 YYNGEE. The CDR3 region has the DNA TGTGCCAGCAGCGTAGAGATCGGGAGCTCCTACGAGCAGTACTTC. Its protein is CASSVEIGSSYEQYF.

CDR3 DNA sequence: TGTGCCAGCAGCTTAAGGGATCCCGGGGAGCTGTTTTTT. Translated: CASSLRDPGELFF. The chain recombines TRBV7-9 with TRBJ2-2; D is unresolved. Germline V gene lookup returns CDR1 SEHNR and CDR2 FQNEAQ (reference sequence). The CDR3 has 13 amino acids. V was cut by 2 bases and J by 6 bases, with 7 bases left in between.

The V gene is TRBV4-2, the J gene TRBJ2-5; TRBD1 matches 7 bases. Gene TRBJ2-7 matches the end of the DNA better, so the J call may be wrong. Germline CDR1 and CDR2: LGHNA and YNFKEQ. The CDR3 spans 15 residues. In DNA form, the CDR3 reads TGTGCCAGCAGCCAAGTTCAGGGGGTTAACTACGAGCAGTACTTC. Its protein is CASSQVQGVNYEQYF.

Here the CDR3 DNA reads TGTGCCAGCAGTTCCGGACTCAACACCGGGGAGCTGTTTTTT. Amino acid sequence: CASSSGLNTGELFF. The chain joins TRBV5-5 to TRBJ2-2; tentatively, D is TRBD2 (5 bases). Trimming stripped 5 bases from V and 2 bases from J, with 10 bases between. The germline gives CDR1 SGHKS, CDR2 YYEKEE (reference sequence). The CDR3 is 14 residues long.

The rearrangement uses TRBV5-6 and TRBJ2-5; D not certain. The V end lost 6 bases, the J end lost 2 bases, and 23 bases lay between the germline ends. This CDR3 comprises 17 residues. Germline V gene sequence: CDR1 SGHDT, CDR2 YYEEEE. The CDR3 DNA sequence: TGTGCCAGCACCCTTGCTACCAGTCACAGAAAACAAGAGACCCAGTACTTC. Translation gives CASTLATSHRKQETQYF. The full variable domain, with the rest looked up from reference TRBV5-6 and TRBJ2-5, is DAGVTQSPTHLIKTRGQQVTLRCSPKSGHDTVSWYQQALGQGPQFIFQYYEEEERQRGNFPDRFSGHQFPNYSSELNVNALLLGDSALYLCASTLATSHRKQETQYFGPGTRLLVL.

The chain is built from TRBV7-2 and TRBJ2-1; 8 bases align to TRBD2. This CDR3 is 16 amino acids long. Germline V gene sequence: CDR1 SGHTA, CDR2 FQGNSA. The V and J ends lost 6 bases and 6 bases, in that order; junction bases with no gene match: 13. The CDR3 here is CASSPPAGGSGNEQFF. The CDR3 region has the DNA TGTGCCAGCAGTCCCCCCGCGGGGGGCTCGGGCAATGAGCAGTTCTTC.

The CDR3 DNA reads as TGTGCCAGCAGCTCCGGGACAGGGGGCATTATAGGGGCTTTCTTT. Translated: CASSSGTGGIIGAFF. The chain employs TRBV27 and TRBJ1-1; 12 nucleotides align to TRBD1. The CDR3 has 15 residues. Germline V CDR1 and CDR2: MNHEY, SMNVEV (reference sequence). Trimming took 6 bases from V and 11 from J; bases not matched to a gene: 13.

This clone has a single count. This chain connects TRBV6-5 to TRBJ2-7, with a possible D match to TRBD1 (6 bases). The germline CDR1 and CDR2 sequences are MNHEY and SVGAGI. Trimming left V 5 bases short and J 0 bases short, with 14 bases between. CDR3 length: 15 residues. The CDR3 here is CASSPGVFGSYEQYF. CDR3 bases: TGTGCCAGCAGTCCAGGGGTGTTTGGCTCCTACGAGCAGTACTTC.

The chain recombines TRBV7-2 with TRBJ1-1; D is unresolved. V lost 5 bases to trimming and J lost 2 bases, with 9 bases between them. The CDR3 is made up of 13 amino acids. Germline V gene sequence: CDR1 SGHTA, CDR2 FQGNSA. Written as DNA, the CDR3 is TGTGCCAGCAGCCCGGGCCGTAACACTGAAGCTTTCTTT. Translation gives CASSPGRNTEAFF.

The chain has TRBV19 and TRBJ2-1; unclear D gene. V lost 6 bases, J lost 9 bases, and 18 bases lay in between. The CDR3 runs 14 residues. Germline loops: CDR1 LNHDA, CDR2 SQIVND (reference sequence). The CDR3 loop is CASSRIYNGGEQFF. CDR3 DNA sequence: TGTGCCAGTAGCCGAATTTATAACGGCGGTGAGCAGTTCTTC.

The gene calls are TRBV5-1 and TRBJ2-7; 11 positions match TRBD2. Germline CDR1 is SGHRS and CDR2 is YFSETQ. The CDR3 spans 16 residues. Losses at the gene ends were 2 bases for V and 2 bases for J; bases not matched to a gene: 6. This chain's CDR3 is CASSFISGRGPYEQYF. CDR3 in DNA: TGCGCCAGCAGCTTTATTAGCGGGAGGGGCCCCTACGAGCAGTACTTC.

The chain joins TRBV9 to TRBJ2-1, with TRBD2 identical over 12 bases. V lost 4 bases to trimming and J lost 4 bases; unmatched junction nucleotides: 6. There are 16 residues in the CDR3. Germline CDR1 reads SGDLS; CDR2 reads YYNGEE. The CDR3 DNA reads TGTGCCAGCAGCAAGACGACTAGCGGGGGATACAATGAGCAGTTCTTC. Amino acid sequence: CASSKTTSGGYNEQFF.

This rearrangement joins TRBV4-3 to TRBJ2-1; D remains ambiguous. This CDR3 region has 15 residues. Germline loops: CDR1 LGHNA, CDR2 YSLEER. The ends were cut back, 0 bases at V and 4 bases at J, with 10 bases in the middle. CDR3 loop: CASSQELLLYNEQFF. The CDR3 DNA reads as TGCGCCAGCAGCCAAGAATTACTCCTGTACAATGAGCAGTTCTTC.

This clone was seen more than once but under ten times. V usage is TRBV12-5 and J usage is TRBJ2-2; a possible D gene is TRBD2 (6 bases). CDR3 size: 15 residues. Germline V gives CDR1 LGHNT, CDR2 FRNRAP. The germline V and J ends were trimmed by 6 bases and 1 base, with 12 bases remaining between them. CDR3 residues: CASGSAGLNTGELFF. CDR3 nucleotides: TGTGCTAGTGGGTCTGCGGGGCTGAACACCGGGGAGCTGTTTTTT.

The chain is built from TRBV6-5 and TRBJ1-2; 7 bases are a match to TRBD1. Germline V gives CDR1 MNHEY, CDR2 SVGAGI. The CDR3 runs 12 residues. V dropped 4 bases and J dropped 8; count of bases not matched to a gene: 4. CDR3 amino acids: CASSSSGGGYTF. For the CDR3, the DNA is TGTGCCAGCAGTTCCTCAGGGGGGGGCTACACCTTC.

The chain combines TRBV11-2 with TRBJ1-3; no clear D gene. Germline-derived CDR1 and CDR2 are SGHAT and FQNNGV. V lost 4 bases, J lost 2 bases, and 15 bases lay in between. The CDR3 runs 16 residues. CDR3 in amino acids: CASSSMFEGTGNTIYF. Written as DNA, the CDR3 is TGTGCCAGCAGCTCAATGTTCGAGGGAACTGGAAACACCATATATTTT. The complete variable domain, with remaining parts taken from reference TRBV11-2 and TRBJ1-3, reads EAGVAQSPRYKIIEKRQSVAFWCNPISGHATLYWYQQILGQGPKLLIQFQNNGVVDDSQLPKDRFSAERLKGVDSTLKIQPAKLEDSAVYLCASSSMFEGTGNTIYFGEGSWLTVV.